This entry describes one T cell receptor (beta chain). The sample originates from a study of cytomegalovirus exposure and HLA in healthy donors. PCR amplification relied on 60 Vbeta primers (plus 13 Jbeta primers). As originally analysed: A later analysis counted 65 million to 95 million unique TCR beta chains, 9.5 million to 12 million shared. Only in-frame clones appear in the TCRdb table, and some are missing; sequencing was by immunoSEQ multiplex PCR. V and J calls and clone size are given by that table; D and trimming were obtained from the DNA. The table includes about 170,000 clones, 73% detected once. The length of the CDR3 is 15 residues. Germline lookup yields CDR1 GTSNPN and CDR2 SVGIG (reference sequence). J gave up 3 bases and V 2 bases, and 10 bases lay outside the gene matches.

V usage is TRBV30 and J usage is TRBJ2-7, with 7 bases fitting TRBD2. The clonotype was recovered from a woman between 18 and 29 years old in good health and CMV-seropositive. The sequenced sample was PBMCs. The CDR3 sequence is CAWSPRVGGYYEQYF. CDR3 DNA sequence: TGTGCCTGGAGTCCTAGAGTCGGGGGGTACTACGAGCAGTACTTC.